Listed below are T cell receptor beta chains from one sample, sequenced in a study of T cell responses to AZD1222 COVID-19 vaccine. Produced via immunoSEQ multiplex PCR; TCRdb's table is partial and in-frame only. The repertoire holds approximately 97,000 clones, with roughly 84% as singletons. This specimen consisted of peripheral blood, obtained on day 0 of AZD1222 vaccination. These receptors all come from an adult in good health. Each CDR3 is given without its conserved first and last residue. For some rows the clone size is stated as once, few or many, or as a class when expanded; others skip it.

clone_size	v_call	cdr3_length	j_call	cdr3_aa
.	TRBV30	11	TRBJ1-6	AWQQGYNSPLH
.	TRBV5-1	11	TRBJ2-2	ASSLGGTGELF
.	TRBV5-1	11	TRBJ2-5	ASGAGGPETQY
.	TRBV6-5	9	TRBJ2-2	ASNGQAELF
few	TRBV30	13	TRBJ2-2	AWTRGGESTGELF
many	TRBV10-3	16	TRBJ2-3	AISTRAVAGDSTDTQY
.	TRBV5-4	10	TRBJ1-2	ASSLGRADYT
.	TRBV6-5	13	TRBJ1-2	ASKVGTATNYGYT
.	TRBV7-8	13	TRBJ1-1	ASSLGTPSNTEAF
.	TRBV4-3	14	TRBJ2-1	ASSQGWSSGRREQF
.	TRBV4-1	14	TRBJ2-1	ASSQPGLELYNEQF
.	TRBV9	13	TRBJ1-5	ASNVDPDSNQPQH
.	TRBV27	11	TRBJ2-6	ASSPPEANVLT
.	TRBV18	12	TRBJ2-5	ASSLTVIPGTQY
.	TRBV5-4	16	TRBJ2-3	ASSGTSGGSPSTDTQY
.	TRBV18	13	TRBJ1-2	ASSQTSDGRRGYT
.	TRBV6-2/TRBV6-3	13	TRBJ1-5	ASSRGQGRNQPQH
.	TRBV4-3	12	TRBJ1-1	ASSRGTANTEAF
.	TRBV19	12	TRBJ1-1	ASSIGSTNTEAF
.	TRBV18	12	TRBJ2-4	ASREGLAKNIQY
.	TRBV29-1	15	TRBJ1-5	SVGGIGGQGYNQPQH
few	TRBV19	11	TRBJ2-5	ASRRGGAETQY
.	TRBV28	13	TRBJ1-4	ASTRPTGTNEKLF
.	TRBV6-2/TRBV6-3	10	TRBJ2-3	ASGLGPDTQY
.	TRBV11-3	14	TRBJ2-1	ASSLVASGSSGEQF
.	TRBV28	12	TRBJ1-5	ASSRDRGNQPQH
.	TRBV4-1	12	TRBJ1-3	ASSHDATGNTIY
.	TRBV4-3	12	TRBJ2-3	ASSQHLATDTQY
.	TRBV7-8	12	TRBJ2-5	ASSSGPAKETQY
.	TRBV18	15	TRBJ2-3	ASSSGTSGRRGDTQY
.	TRBV6-5	11	TRBJ1-1	ASRSGTGDRAF
.	TRBV14	14	TRBJ1-1	ASSRTGDRSNTEAF
.	TRBV29-1	14	TRBJ1-2	SVVSDTARSNYGYT
.	TRBV28	13	TRBJ2-4	ASSQGSATGNIQY